These 10 T cell receptor beta chains originate from one sample sequenced in a study of blood T cell repertoires in COVID-19. Sequencing was performed with immunoSEQ multiplex PCR; in TCRdb, only in-frame clones are kept and a portion is missing. Here the sample spans 270,000 or so clones, approximately 90% being singletons. The sequenced sample consisted of PBMCs or T cells enriched from blood (not recorded which). The receptors originated from a middle-aged man who had been exposed to COVID-19.

V usage is TRBV30 and J usage is TRBJ2-5; TRBD2 aligns across 10 bases. Looked up from germline, CDR1 is GTSNPN and CDR2 is SVGIG (reference sequence). The CDR3 extends over 15 amino acids. J was trimmed by 2 bases and V by 4 bases; bases with no gene match: 7. CDR3 nucleotide sequence: TGTGCCTGGAAATCCGGGACTAGCGTGCAAGAGACCCAGTACTTC. It specifies CAWKSGTSVQETQYF.

This sequence joins TRBV30 and TRBJ1-4, with D hard to call. Germline V CDR1 and CDR2: GTSNPN, SVGIG (reference sequence). The CDR3 contains 14 residues. V lost 0 bases to trimming and J lost 4 bases, with 9 bases between them. CDR3 nucleotide sequence: TGTGCCTGGAGTGTGGGTCAGCGTAATGAAAAACTGTTTTTT. Translated, it gives CAWSVGQRNEKLFF.

The gene calls are TRBV19 and TRBJ2-5; a possible D gene is TRBD2 (5 bases). V was trimmed by 2 bases and J by 5 bases, leaving 9 bases between them. Germline values: CDR1 LNHDA, CDR2 SQIVND (reference sequence). This CDR3 is 13 amino acids long. The DNA for the CDR3 is TGTGCCAGTAGTATACTAGCTATGGAGACCCAGTACTTC. Encoded protein: CASSILAMETQYF.

V usage is TRBV3-1 (or the pseudogene TRBV3-2) and J usage is TRBJ1-2; D is possibly TRBD1 (5 bases). Germline-derived CDR1 and CDR2 are LGHDT and YNNKEL (reference sequence). V lost 4 bases and J lost 6, with 15 bases in between. The CDR3 loop spans 14 amino acids. The CDR3 bases are TGTGCCAGCAGCCGAGCCCAGGGAAGTCATGGCTACACCTTC. Translated: CASSRAQGSHGYTF.

The J gene is TRBJ1-2, the V gene TRBV18; the D gene is possibly TRBD1 (5 bases). Trimming left V 1 base short and J 3 bases short, with 9 bases between. The CDR3 is made up of 14 amino acids. CDR1 is KGHSH and CDR2 is LQKENI in the germline V gene. CDR3 coding DNA: TGTGCCAGCTCACCACGGGGGGAAGACTATGGCTACACCTTC. Translation: CASSPRGEDYGYTF. Full variable domain (remainder filled in from reference TRBV18 and TRBJ1-2): NAGVMQNPRHLVRRRGQEARLRCSPMKGHSHVYWYRQLPEEGLKFMVYLQKENIIDESGMPKERFSAEFPKEGPSILRIQQVVRGDSAAYFCASSPRGEDYGYTFGSGTRLTVV.

The chain has TRBV10-3 and TRBJ2-7; D perhaps matches TRBD2 (6 bases). CDR1 is ENHRY and CDR2 is SYGVKD in the germline V gene. V was shortened by 10 bases and J by 2 bases, with 15 bases between the two germline ends. The CDR3 is 13 amino acids. The CDR3 is CATVEGSTYEQYF. The CDR3 DNA follows: TGTGCCACCGTGGAGGGTTCGACCTACGAGCAGTACTTC.

The chain uses TRBV2 and TRBJ2-3; a weak D match, TRBD1 (6 bases). Trimming left V 4 bases short and J 9 bases short, with 14 bases between. The length of the CDR3 is 13 residues. The germline gives CDR1 SNHLY, CDR2 FYNNEI. The CDR3 loop is CASSVHREKTQYF. In DNA, the CDR3 is TGTGCCAGCAGTGTTCACAGGGAAAAAACGCAGTATTTT.

The gene calls are TRBV2 and TRBJ1-1, with TRBD1 as a possible D gene (6 bases). Deletions cut 4 bases from V and 4 bases from J, with 10 bases between. The CDR3 consists of 13 residues. Germline V gene lookup returns CDR1 SNHLY and CDR2 FYNNEI. The CDR3 DNA follows: TGTGCCAGCAGTGCCGGGACAACCACTGAAGCTTTCTTT. Encoded protein: CASSAGTTTEAFF. The full variable domain, completed using reference TRBV2 and TRBJ1-1, is EPEVTQTPSHQVTQMGQEVILRCVPISNHLYFYWYRQILGQKVEFLVSFYNNEISEKSEIFDDQFSVERPDGSNFTLKIRSTKLEDSAMYFCASSAGTTTEAFFGQGTRLTVV.

The chain is built from TRBV7-3 and TRBJ2-5; possible D gene TRBD1, 6 bases. V was pared by 4 bases and J by 9 bases, with 18 bases between. Germline CDR1 and CDR2: SGHTA and FQGTGA. The length of the CDR3 is 14 residues. The CDR3 DNA reads TGTGCCAGCAGCTCCCCAGGATGTCCAGGGGCCCAGTACTTC. As protein: CASSSPGCPGAQYF.

The rearrangement links TRBV5-4 to TRBJ1-2; TRBD1 is a possible D gene (6 bases). V lost 2 bases and J lost 7, with 12 bases in between. The germline gives CDR1 SGHNT, CDR2 YYREEE (reference sequence). This CDR3 has 13 residues. CDR3 DNA sequence: TGTGCCAGCAGCTTTACAGGGCCCGGTGGCTACACCTTC. Amino acids: CASSFTGPGGYTF.